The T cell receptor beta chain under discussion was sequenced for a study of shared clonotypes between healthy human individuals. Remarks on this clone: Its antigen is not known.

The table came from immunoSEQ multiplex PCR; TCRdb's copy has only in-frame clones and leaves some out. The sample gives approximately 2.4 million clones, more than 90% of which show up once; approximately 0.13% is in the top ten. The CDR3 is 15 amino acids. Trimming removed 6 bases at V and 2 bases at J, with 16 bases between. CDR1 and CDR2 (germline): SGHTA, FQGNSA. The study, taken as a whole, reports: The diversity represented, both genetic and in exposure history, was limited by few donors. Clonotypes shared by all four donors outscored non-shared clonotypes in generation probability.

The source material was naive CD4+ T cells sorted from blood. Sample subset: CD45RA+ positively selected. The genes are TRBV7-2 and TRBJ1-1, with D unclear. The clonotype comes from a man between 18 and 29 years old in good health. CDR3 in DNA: TGTGCCAGCAGTTTCGAGGCAGGTTTAAACACTGAAGCTTTCTTT. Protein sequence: CASSFEAGLNTEAFF.